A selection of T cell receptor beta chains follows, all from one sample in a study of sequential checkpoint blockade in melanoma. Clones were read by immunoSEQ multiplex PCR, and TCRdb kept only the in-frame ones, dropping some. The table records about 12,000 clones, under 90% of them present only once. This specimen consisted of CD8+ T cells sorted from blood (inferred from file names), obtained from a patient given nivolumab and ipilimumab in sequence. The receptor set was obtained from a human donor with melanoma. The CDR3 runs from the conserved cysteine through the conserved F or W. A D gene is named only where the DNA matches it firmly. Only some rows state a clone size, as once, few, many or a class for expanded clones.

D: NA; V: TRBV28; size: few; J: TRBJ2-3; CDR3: CASSFLESTDTQYF; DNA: NA
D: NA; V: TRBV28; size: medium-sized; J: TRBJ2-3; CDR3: CASTINPGDTQYF; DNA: TGTGCCAGCACCATCAATCCGGGGGATACGCAGTATTTT
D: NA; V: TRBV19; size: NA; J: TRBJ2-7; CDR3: CASRGADSATYEQYF; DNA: TGTGCCAGTAGAGGGGCCGACAGCGCGACCTACGAGCAGTACTTC
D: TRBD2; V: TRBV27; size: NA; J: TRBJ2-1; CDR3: CASSGTSDFYNEQFF; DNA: TGTGCCAGCAGCGGTACTAGCGATTTCTACAATGAGCAGTTCTTC
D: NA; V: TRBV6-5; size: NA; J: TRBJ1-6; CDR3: CASSLDTSSYNSPLHF; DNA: TGTGCCAGCAGTTTGGACACGAGCTCCTATAATTCACCCCTCCACTTT
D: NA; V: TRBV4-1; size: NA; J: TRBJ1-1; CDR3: CASSQGGLMNTEAFF; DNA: TGCGCCAGCAGCCAAGGCGGCCTCATGAACACTGAAGCTTTCTTT
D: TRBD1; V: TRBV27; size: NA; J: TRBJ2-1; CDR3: CASSDRDRAYNEQFF; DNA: TGTGCCAGCAGCGACCGGGACAGGGCCTACAATGAGCAGTTCTTC
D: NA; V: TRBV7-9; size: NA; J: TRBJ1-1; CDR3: CASSPYRGDTEAFF; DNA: TGTGCCAGCAGCCCCTACCGGGGGGACACTGAAGCTTTCTTT
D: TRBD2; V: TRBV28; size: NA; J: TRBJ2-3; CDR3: CASSLSSGLAVRTDTQYF; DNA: TGTGCCAGCAGTTTATCCTCCGGACTAGCGGTCCGCACAGATACGCAGTATTTT
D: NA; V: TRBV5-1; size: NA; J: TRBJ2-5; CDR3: CASSLVGGAVETQYF; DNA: TGCGCCAGCAGCTTGGTGGGGGGAGCGGTCGAGACCCAGTACTTC
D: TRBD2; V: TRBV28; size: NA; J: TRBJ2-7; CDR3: CASSLGAGAYEQYF; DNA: TGTGCCAGCAGTTTGGGAGCGGGAGCCTACGAGCAGTACTTC
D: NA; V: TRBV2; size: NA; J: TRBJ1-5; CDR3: CASMQYSNQPQHF; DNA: TGTGCCAGCATGCAGTATAGCAATCAGCCCCAGCATTTT
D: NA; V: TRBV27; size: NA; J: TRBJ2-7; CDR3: CATFSASYEQYF; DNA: TGTGCCACCTTTAGCGCCTCCTACGAGCAGTACTTC
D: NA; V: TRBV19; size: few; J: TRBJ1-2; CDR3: CASSFGRGSYGYTF; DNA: TGTGCCAGTAGTTTCGGGAGGGGTAGCTATGGCTACACCTTC
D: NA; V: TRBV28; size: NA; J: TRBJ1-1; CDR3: CASGPGVTEAFF; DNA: TGTGCCAGCGGACCAGGGGTCACTGAAGCTTTCTTT
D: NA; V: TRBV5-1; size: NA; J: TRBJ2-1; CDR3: CASSLFTAINEQFF; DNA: TGCGCCAGCAGCTTGTTCACAGCTATCAATGAGCAGTTCTTC
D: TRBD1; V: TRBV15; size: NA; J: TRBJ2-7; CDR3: CATSRDRLGQDYEQYF; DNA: TGTGCCACCAGCAGAGATCGTCTGGGACAGGACTACGAGCAGTACTTC
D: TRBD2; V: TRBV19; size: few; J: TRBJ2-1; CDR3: CATQAEPGLAGNPGGYNEQFF; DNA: TGTGCCACACAGGCGGAGCCGGGACTAGCGGGAAATCCCGGTGGCTACAATGAGCAGTTCTTC
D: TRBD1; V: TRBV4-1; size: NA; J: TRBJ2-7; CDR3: CASSQESTGVSYEQYF; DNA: TGCGCCAGCAGCCAAGAGTCGACAGGGGTCTCCTACGAGCAGTACTTC
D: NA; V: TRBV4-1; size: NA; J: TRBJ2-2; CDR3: CASSQEPQLRRFTGELFF; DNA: TGCGCCAGCAGCCAGGAGCCCCAGCTGCGGCGGTTCACCGGGGAGCTGTTTTTT
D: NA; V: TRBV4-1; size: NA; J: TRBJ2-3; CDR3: CASSQLALSTDTQYF; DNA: TGCGCCAGCAGCCAACTAGCATTAAGCACAGATACGCAGTATTTT
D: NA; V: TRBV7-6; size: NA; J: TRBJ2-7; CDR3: CASSLSAGVSYEQYF; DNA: TGTGCCAGCAGCTTATCGGCAGGGGTTTCCTACGAGCAGTACTTC
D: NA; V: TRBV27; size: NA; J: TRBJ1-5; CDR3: CASRPGGSNQPQHF; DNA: TGTGCCAGCAGACCTGGGGGGAGCAATCAGCCCCAGCATTTT
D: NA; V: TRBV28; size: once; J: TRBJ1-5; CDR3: CASSLEGRKQPQHF; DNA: TGTGCCAGCAGTTTAGAGGGAAGGAAACAGCCCCAGCATTTT
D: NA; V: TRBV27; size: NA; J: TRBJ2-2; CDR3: CASSPLTGELFF; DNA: TGTGCCAGCAGTCCTCTCACCGGGGAGCTGTTTTTT
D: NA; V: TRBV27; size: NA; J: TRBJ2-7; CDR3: CASTDSGSIYEQYF; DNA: TGTGCCAGCACCGATTCAGGGTCCATCTACGAGCAGTACTTC
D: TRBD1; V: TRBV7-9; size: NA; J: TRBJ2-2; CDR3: CASSLEDRGNTGELFF; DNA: TGTGCCAGCAGCTTAGAGGACAGGGGTAACACCGGGGAGCTGTTTTTT
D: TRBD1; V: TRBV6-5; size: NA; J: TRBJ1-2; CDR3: CASSQDRAYGYTF; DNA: TGTGCCAGCAGTCAGGACAGGGCCTATGGCTACACCTTC
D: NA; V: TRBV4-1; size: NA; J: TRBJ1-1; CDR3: CASSLGEYRVGTEAFF; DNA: TGCGCCAGCAGCCTAGGCGAGTACAGGGTTGGGACTGAAGCTTTCTTT
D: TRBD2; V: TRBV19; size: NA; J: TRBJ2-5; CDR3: CASSIAGGPRETQYF; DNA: TGTGCCAGTAGTATAGCGGGGGGGCCCCGGGAGACCCAGTACTTC
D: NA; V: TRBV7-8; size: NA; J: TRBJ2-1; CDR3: CASSSRVHEQFF; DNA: TGTGCCAGCAGCTCCCGAGTTCATGAGCAGTTCTTC
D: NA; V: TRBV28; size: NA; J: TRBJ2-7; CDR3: CAIRGTVNYEQYF; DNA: TGTGCCATACGCGGGACAGTGAACTACGAGCAGTACTTC
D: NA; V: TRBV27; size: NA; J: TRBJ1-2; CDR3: CASSRDTMYGYTF; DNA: TGTGCCAGCAGCAGGGACACCATGTATGGCTACACCTTC
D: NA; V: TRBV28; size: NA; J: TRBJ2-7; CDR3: CASSLGRTYEQYF; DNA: TGTGCCAGCAGTTTGGGCAGGACCTACGAGCAGTACTTC
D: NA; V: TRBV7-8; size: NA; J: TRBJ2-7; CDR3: CASSLSRDISYEQYF; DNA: TGTGCCAGCAGCTTGAGCCGGGATATCAGCTACGAGCAGTACTTC
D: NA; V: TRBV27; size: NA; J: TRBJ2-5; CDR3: CASGTRDSLSQETQYF; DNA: TGTGCCAGCGGGACCCGGGACTCGCTATCGCAAGAGACCCAGTACTTC